This T cell receptor beta chain came from a study of T cells in localized non-small cell lung cancer. Study conclusions and caveats: When the top 100 tumor clones were examined, a median approximately 57 of them also appeared in the adjacent lung, which was paired and uninvolved.

Some clones are missing from TCRdb's copy, which holds only in-frame ones; the method was immunoSEQ multiplex PCR. Among around 350 clones listed, approximately 27% were seen once. V lost 4 bases, J lost 3 bases, and 6 bases stayed unmatched. The CDR3 is 15 residues long. Per germline, CDR1 MDHEN and CDR2 SYDVKM. The table lists this clone with a few counts. The target antigen is unknown. This clonotype was obtained from a man aged 40 to 69 with stage III squamous cell lung carcinoma. The V and J genes are TRBV28 and TRBJ1-3; TRBD1 matches 7 bases. The material sequenced was lung tumor tissue, taken before any cancer treatment. CDR3 protein: CASSSETGFGNTIYF. For the CDR3, the DNA is TGTGCCAGCAGTTCCGAGACAGGGTTTGGAAACACCATATATTTT.